These T cell receptor beta chains were read from a single sample in a study of early T cells in non-severe SARS-CoV-2 infection. From the 5' RACE reads, TCRdb called clonotypes with MiXCR, one entry per CDR3 protein. The sample lists approximately 76,000 distinct CDR3 sequences, 9.5% to 13% seen once, with under 3% in the top ten. Sequenced: whole blood. All receptors derive from an adult who was a healthcare worker with PCR-confirmed SARS-CoV-2 infection or an uninfected control (not recorded which). Both conserved end residues are part of each CDR3. A D gene is named only where the DNA matches it firmly. Clone size is given for some rows only: seen once, a few or many times, or a class if the clone is expanded.

clone size	V gene	J gene	D gene	CDR3 protein	CDR3 DNA
few	TRBV4-1	TRBJ2-2	-	CASSLRTDTNTGELFF	TGCGCCAGCAGCCTTCGGACAGACACGAACACCGGGGAGCTGTTTTTT
few	TRBV20-1	TRBJ2-5	-	CSAGGESQQETQYF	TGCAGTGCTGGAGGAGAGAGCCAGCAAGAGACCCAGTACTTC
many	TRBV20-1	TRBJ2-7	-	CSAREGRGSYEQYF	TGCAGTGCTAGAGAGGGCAGGGGCTCCTACGAGCAGTACTTC
many	TRBV14	TRBJ1-4	-	CASSRNLITTNEKLFF	TGTGCCAGCAGCCGCAATCTTATTACAACTAATGAAAAACTGTTTTTT
few	TRBV7-9	TRBJ1-1	-	CASSLLKGTTEAFF	TGTGCCAGCAGCTTATTAAAGGGGACCACTGAAGCTTTCTTT
-	TRBV7-9	TRBJ1-1	-	CASSTRTRANTEAFF	TGTGCCAGCAGCACCAGGACAAGAGCGAACACTGAAGCTTTCTTT
-	TRBV6-5	TRBJ2-5	TRBD1	CASSTDRGGQETQYF	TGTGCCAGCAGCACGGACAGGGGAGGCCAAGAGACCCAGTACTTC
many	TRBV29-1	TRBJ1-5	TRBD1	CSVARDSDQPQHF	TGCAGCGTCGCCCGGGACAGCGATCAGCCCCAGCATTTT
few	TRBV10-3	TRBJ2-2	-	CAISGLSGTGELFF	TGTGCCATCAGTGGACTAAGCGGCACCGGGGAGCTGTTTTTT
once	TRBV3-1	TRBJ1-2	-	CASSQERGIGYGYTF	TGTGCCAGCAGCCAAGAAAGGGGGATTGGCTATGGCTACACCTTC
-	TRBV18	TRBJ1-1	-	CASSPSRGATEAFF	TGTGCCAGCTCACCGTCGCGGGGGGCCACTGAAGCTTTCTTT
-	TRBV20-1	TRBJ2-3	-	CSARSTGHLTDTQYF	TGCAGTGCTAGATCCACGGGACACCTCACAGATACGCAGTATTTT
-	TRBV5-1	TRBJ1-4	TRBD1	CASSSKGAGTNEKLFF	TGCGCCAGCAGCTCAAAGGGGGCTGGAACTAATGAAAAACTGTTTTTT
few	TRBV11-2	TRBJ2-1	-	CASSPLIGRAMNEQFF	TGTGCCAGCAGCCCTCTAATAGGCCGTGCAATGAATGAGCAGTTCTTC
many	TRBV11-2	TRBJ2-4	-	CASSAFEGNIQYF	TGTGCCAGCAGCGCCTTTGAGGGAAACATTCAGTACTTC
-	TRBV5-4	TRBJ2-1	-	CASSSGESYNEQFF	TGTGCCAGCAGCTCAGGAGAGTCCTACAATGAGCAGTTCTTC
many	TRBV29-1	TRBJ2-5	TRBD1	CSVVRDRAQETQYF	TGCAGCGTTGTCAGGGACAGAGCCCAAGAGACCCAGTACTTC
many	TRBV9	TRBJ2-3	TRBD2	CASSVDFFRTSGSRGQADTQYF	TGTGCCAGCAGCGTAGACTTTTTCCGGACTAGCGGGAGTCGAGGACAGGCAGATACGCAGTATTTT
-	TRBV12-3/TRBV12-4	TRBJ2-5	-	CASRTGGLETQYF	TGTGCCAGCAGGACGGGGGGCCTTGAGACCCAGTACTTC
-	TRBV6-5	TRBJ1-6	TRBD1	CASSGGSLSPLHF	TGTGCCAGCTCAGGGGGCAGTCTCTCACCCCTCCACTTT
-	TRBV12-3/TRBV12-4	TRBJ2-2	-	CASTLEGGANTGELFF	TGTGCCAGCACCCTTGAGGGGGGTGCGAACACCGGGGAGCTGTTTTTT
few	TRBV29-1	TRBJ1-2	-	CSVTGGAYGYTF	TGCAGCGTCACGGGGGGAGCCTATGGCTACACCTTC
few	TRBV24-1	TRBJ1-2	TRBD1	CATSDPLADREDGYTF	TGTGCCACCAGTGACCCGCTCGCCGACAGGGAGGATGGCTACACCTTC
-	TRBV12-3/TRBV12-4	TRBJ1-1	-	CASSFFHGGGMNTEAFF	TGTGCCAGCAGTTTTTTCCATGGGGGGGGAATGAACACTGAAGCTTTCTTT
-	TRBV6-5	TRBJ1-1	-	CASSPGRFTEAFF	TGTGCCAGCAGCCCGGGACGGTTCACTGAAGCTTTCTTT
many	TRBV27	TRBJ2-3	TRBD2	CASGASGLTDTQYF	TGTGCCAGCGGGGCTAGCGGTCTCACAGATACGCAGTATTTT
few	TRBV29-1	TRBJ2-5	-	CSVSDEAQYF	TGCAGCGTTTCAGACGAGGCCCAGTACTTC
many	TRBV5-1	TRBJ1-1	-	CASSPSSQMNTEAFF	TGCGCCAGCAGCCCGTCGTCCCAAATGAACACTGAAGCTTTCTTT
-	TRBV11-2	TRBJ1-2	-	CASSWAGSSTNYGYTF	TGTGCCAGCAGTTGGGCAGGATCTTCTACAAACTATGGCTACACCTTC
few	TRBV3-1	TRBJ2-2	-	CASSPVRTYTGELFF	TGTGCCAGCAGCCCTGTCAGAACCTACACCGGGGAGCTGTTTTTT
-	TRBV7-6	TRBJ2-3	-	CASSLGAVGGTDTQYF	TGTGCCAGCAGCTTAGGAGCTGTTGGTGGCACAGATACGCAGTATTTT
many	TRBV20-1	TRBJ2-7	TRBD1	CSAEDRASLSFYEQYF	TGCAGTGCTGAGGACAGGGCGAGTTTATCCTTTTACGAGCAGTACTTC
many	TRBV27	TRBJ2-1	TRBD2	CASSSPRGGRAYNEQFF	TGTGCCAGCAGTTCCCCTCGGGGTGGGAGGGCCTACAATGAGCAGTTCTTC
once	TRBV5-1	TRBJ2-7	TRBD2	CASSSQAGGQDEQYF	TGCGCCAGCAGCTCCCAAGCGGGGGGCCAGGACGAGCAGTACTTC
few	TRBV10-3	TRBJ2-7	TRBD2	CAISARGDEQYF	TGTGCCATCAGTGCCCGGGGGGACGAGCAGTACTTC
-	TRBV25-1	TRBJ2-1	-	CASSESTALYNEQFF	TGTGCCAGCAGTGAAAGTACGGCCCTGTACAATGAGCAGTTCTTC
many	TRBV27	TRBJ1-1	-	CASTTNLMNTEAFF	TGTGCCAGCACCACTAATTTGATGAACACTGAAGCTTTCTTT
few	TRBV20-1	TRBJ1-1	-	CSARVVSGTEAFF	TGCAGTGCTAGAGTGGTTTCGGGCACTGAAGCTTTCTTT
-	TRBV6-1	TRBJ2-2	TRBD1	CASSGWDRVTGELFF	TGTGCCAGCAGTGGTTGGGACAGGGTAACGGGGGAGCTGTTTTTT
many	TRBV12-3/TRBV12-4	TRBJ2-2	-	CASSYLEVLNTGELFF	TGTGCCAGCAGTTACCTCGAGGTCCTGAACACCGGGGAGCTGTTTTTT
many	TRBV18	TRBJ2-5	-	CASSGGVLYQETQYF	TGTGCCAGCTCAGGAGGGGTTCTCTACCAAGAGACCCAGTACTTC
few	TRBV5-1	TRBJ2-3	TRBD2	CASSWGTSGGTDTQYF	TGCGCCAGCAGCTGGGGGACTAGCGGGGGCACAGATACGCAGTATTTT
-	TRBV7-3	TRBJ2-3	-	CASSLNGGQGFTDTQYF	TGTGCCAGCAGCTTAAACGGCGGGCAGGGATTCACAGATACGCAGTATTTT
many	TRBV7-9	TRBJ1-2	TRBD1	CASSLAGGGYGYTF	TGTGCCAGCAGCTTAGCAGGGGGCGGCTATGGCTACACCTTC
many	TRBV5-1	TRBJ1-1	-	CASSLRGNTEAFF	TGCGCCAGCAGCTTGAGGGGTAACACTGAAGCTTTCTTT
-	TRBV7-2	TRBJ1-2	-	CASSWPGDYGYTF	TGTGCCAGCAGCTGGCCGGGAGACTATGGCTACACCTTC